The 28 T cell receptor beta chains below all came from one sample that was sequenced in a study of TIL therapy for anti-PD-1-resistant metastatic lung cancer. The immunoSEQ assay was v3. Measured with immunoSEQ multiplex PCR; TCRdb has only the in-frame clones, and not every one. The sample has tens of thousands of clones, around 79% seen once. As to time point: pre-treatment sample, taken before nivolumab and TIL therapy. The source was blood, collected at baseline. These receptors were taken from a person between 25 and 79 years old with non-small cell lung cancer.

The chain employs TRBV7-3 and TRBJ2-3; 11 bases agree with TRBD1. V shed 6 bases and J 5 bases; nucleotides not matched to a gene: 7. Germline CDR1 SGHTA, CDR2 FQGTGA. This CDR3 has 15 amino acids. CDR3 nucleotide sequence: TGTGCCAGCAGTCCGGACAGGGGGCGGGTAGATACGCAGTATTTT. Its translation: CASSPDRGRVDTQYF.

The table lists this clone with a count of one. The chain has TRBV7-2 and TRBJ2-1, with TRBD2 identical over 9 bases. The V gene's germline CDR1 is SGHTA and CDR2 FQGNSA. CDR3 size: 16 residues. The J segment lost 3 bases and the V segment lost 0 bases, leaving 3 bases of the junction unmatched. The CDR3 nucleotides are TGTGCCAGCAGCTTAGCATTTAGCGGGGGCTACAATGAGCAGTTCTTC. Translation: CASSLAFSGGYNEQFF.

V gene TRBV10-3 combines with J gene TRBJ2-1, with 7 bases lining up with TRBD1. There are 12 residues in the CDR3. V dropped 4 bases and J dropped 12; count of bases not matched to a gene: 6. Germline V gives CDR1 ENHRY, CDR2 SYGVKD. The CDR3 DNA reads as TGTGCCATCAGTGGAACAGGGGTGGGGCAGTTCTTC. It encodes CAISGTGVGQFF.

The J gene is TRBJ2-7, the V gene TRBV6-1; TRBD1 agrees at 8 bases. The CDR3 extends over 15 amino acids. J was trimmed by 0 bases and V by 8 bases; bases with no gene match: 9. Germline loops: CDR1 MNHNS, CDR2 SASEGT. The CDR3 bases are TGTGCCAGCGACCCGGGACAGGCGAGCTCCTACGAGCAGTACTTC. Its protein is CASDPGQASSYEQYF.

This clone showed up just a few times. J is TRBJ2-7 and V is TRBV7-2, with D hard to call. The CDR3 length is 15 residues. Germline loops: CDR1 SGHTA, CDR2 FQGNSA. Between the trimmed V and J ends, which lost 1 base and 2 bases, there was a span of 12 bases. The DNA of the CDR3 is TGTGCCAGCAGCTTAGTTCCGGACGGACCCTACGAGCAGTACTTC. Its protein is CASSLVPDGPYEQYF.

Here the CDR3 DNA reads TGTGCCAGCAGCGTAGATGCGGGGGGGCTTGTGAAAGAGCAGTTCTTC. Translated, it gives CASSVDAGGLVKEQFF. The chain recombines TRBV9 with TRBJ2-1; TRBD2 matches 9 bases. After removal of 0 bases from V and 10 bases from J, the junction contained 11 bases not matched to a gene. Germline CDR1 and CDR2: SGDLS and YYNGEE. This CDR3 is built from 16 residues. The full variable domain, completed using reference TRBV9 and TRBJ2-1, is DSGVTQTPKHLITATGQRVTLRCSPRSGDLSVYWYQQSLDQGLQFLIQYYNGEERAKGNILERFSAQQFPDLHSELNLSSLELGDSALYFCASSVDAGGLVKEQFFGPGTRLTVL.

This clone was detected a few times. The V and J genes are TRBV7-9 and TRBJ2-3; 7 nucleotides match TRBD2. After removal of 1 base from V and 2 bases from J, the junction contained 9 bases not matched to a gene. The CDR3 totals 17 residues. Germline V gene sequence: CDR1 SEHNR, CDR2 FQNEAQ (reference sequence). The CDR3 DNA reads TGTGCCAGCAGCTTAGTTCTGGGGCTAGCGGTCACAGATACGCAGTATTTT. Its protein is CASSLVLGLAVTDTQYF.

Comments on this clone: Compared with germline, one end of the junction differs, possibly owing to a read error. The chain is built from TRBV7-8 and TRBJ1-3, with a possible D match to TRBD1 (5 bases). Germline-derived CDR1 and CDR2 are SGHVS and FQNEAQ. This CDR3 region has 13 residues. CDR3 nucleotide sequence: TGTGCCAGCAGTTTAGGGGAGGTAAACACCATATATTTT. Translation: CASSLGEVNTIYF.

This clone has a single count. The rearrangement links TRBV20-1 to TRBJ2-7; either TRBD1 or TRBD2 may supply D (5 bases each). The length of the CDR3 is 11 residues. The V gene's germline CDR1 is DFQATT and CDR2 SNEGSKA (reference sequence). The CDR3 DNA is TGCGCAAGGGACCATCTCTACGAGCAGTACTTC. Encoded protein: CARDHLYEQYF.

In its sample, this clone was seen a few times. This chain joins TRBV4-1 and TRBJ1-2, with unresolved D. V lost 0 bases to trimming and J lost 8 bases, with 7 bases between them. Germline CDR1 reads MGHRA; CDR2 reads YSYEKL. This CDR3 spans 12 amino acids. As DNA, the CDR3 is TGCGCCAGCAGCCAAGATCTCGAGGGCTACACCTTC. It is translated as CASSQDLEGYTF.

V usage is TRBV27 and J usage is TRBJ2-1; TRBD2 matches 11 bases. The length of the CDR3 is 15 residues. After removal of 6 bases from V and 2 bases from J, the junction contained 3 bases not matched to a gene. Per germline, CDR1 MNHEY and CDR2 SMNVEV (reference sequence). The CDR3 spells CASRPLAGAYNEQFF. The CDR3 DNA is TGTGCCAGCAGGCCACTAGCGGGGGCCTACAATGAGCAGTTCTTC.

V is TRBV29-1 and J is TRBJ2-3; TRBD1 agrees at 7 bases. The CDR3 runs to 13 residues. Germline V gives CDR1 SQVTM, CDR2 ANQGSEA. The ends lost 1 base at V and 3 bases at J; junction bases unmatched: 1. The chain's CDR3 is CSVEVQGTDTQYF. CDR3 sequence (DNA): TGCAGCGTTGAAGTACAGGGGACAGATACGCAGTATTTT.

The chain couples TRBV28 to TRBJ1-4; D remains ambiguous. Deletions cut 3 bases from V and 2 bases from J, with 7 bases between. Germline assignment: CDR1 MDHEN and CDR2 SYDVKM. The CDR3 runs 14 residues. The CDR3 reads CASSFLGTNEKLFF. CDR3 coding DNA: TGTGCCAGCAGTTTTCTGGGTACTAATGAAAAACTGTTTTTT.

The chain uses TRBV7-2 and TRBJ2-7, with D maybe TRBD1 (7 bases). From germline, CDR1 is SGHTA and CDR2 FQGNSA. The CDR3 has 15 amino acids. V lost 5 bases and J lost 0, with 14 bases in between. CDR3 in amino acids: CASSLRQGLSYEQYF. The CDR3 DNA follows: TGTGCCAGCAGCCTCCGACAGGGACTCTCCTACGAGCAGTACTTC.

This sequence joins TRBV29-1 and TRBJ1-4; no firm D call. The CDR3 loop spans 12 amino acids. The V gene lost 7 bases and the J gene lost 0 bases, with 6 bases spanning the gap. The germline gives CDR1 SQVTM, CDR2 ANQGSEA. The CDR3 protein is CSGASTNEKLFF. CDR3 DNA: TGCAGCGGGGCTTCAACTAATGAAAAACTGTTTTTT. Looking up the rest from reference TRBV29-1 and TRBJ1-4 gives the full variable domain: SAVISQKPSRDICQRGTSLTIQCQVDSQVTMMFWYRQQPGQSLTLIATANQGSEATYESGFVIDKFPISRPNLTFSTLTVSNMSPEDSSIYLCSGASTNEKLFFGSGTQLSVL.

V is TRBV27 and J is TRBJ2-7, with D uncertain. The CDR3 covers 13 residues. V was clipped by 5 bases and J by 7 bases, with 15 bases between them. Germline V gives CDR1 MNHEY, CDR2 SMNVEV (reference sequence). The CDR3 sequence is CASSPIPPREQYF. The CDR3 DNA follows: TGTGCCAGCAGTCCAATACCCCCCCGGGAGCAGTACTTC.

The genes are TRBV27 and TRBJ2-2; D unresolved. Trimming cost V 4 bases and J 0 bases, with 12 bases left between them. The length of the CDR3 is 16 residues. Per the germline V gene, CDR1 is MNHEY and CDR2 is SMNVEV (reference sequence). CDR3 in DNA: TGTGCCAGCAGTTACATCAGGTTCGCGAACACCGGGGAGCTGTTTTTT. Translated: CASSYIRFANTGELFF.

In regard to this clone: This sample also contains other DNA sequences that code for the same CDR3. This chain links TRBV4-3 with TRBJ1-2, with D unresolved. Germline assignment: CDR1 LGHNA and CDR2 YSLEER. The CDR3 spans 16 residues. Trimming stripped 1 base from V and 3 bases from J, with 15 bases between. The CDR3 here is CASSQVKGFGYYGYTF. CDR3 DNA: TGCGCCAGCAGCCAAGTAAAGGGTTTCGGATACTATGGCTACACCTTC.

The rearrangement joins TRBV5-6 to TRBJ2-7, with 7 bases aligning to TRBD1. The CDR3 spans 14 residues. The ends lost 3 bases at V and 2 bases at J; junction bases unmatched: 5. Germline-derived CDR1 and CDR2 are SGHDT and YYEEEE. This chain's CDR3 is CASSYRGQAYEQYF. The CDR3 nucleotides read TGTGCCAGCAGCTACAGGGGTCAGGCCTACGAGCAGTACTTC.

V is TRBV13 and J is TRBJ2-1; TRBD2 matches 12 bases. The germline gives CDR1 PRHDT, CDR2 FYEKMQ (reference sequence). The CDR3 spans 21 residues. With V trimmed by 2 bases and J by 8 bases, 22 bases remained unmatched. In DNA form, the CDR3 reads TGTGCCAGCAGCTTATCCACCGTCTTTGCTAGCGGGAGGGCGACGTCGCATGAGCAGTTCTTC. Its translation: CASSLSTVFASGRATSHEQFF.

CDR3 region: CASSLASGGRINLPKQYF. In DNA, the CDR3 is TGTGCCAGCAGCTTAGCTAGCGGGGGGCGCATAAACCTCCCCAAGCAGTACTTC. The J gene is TRBJ2-7, the V gene TRBV7-9, with 10 positions matching TRBD2. The CDR3 is 18 amino acids. The J segment lost 8 bases and the V segment lost 0 bases, leaving 16 bases of the junction unmatched. Germline lookup yields CDR1 SEHNR and CDR2 FQNEAQ (reference sequence).

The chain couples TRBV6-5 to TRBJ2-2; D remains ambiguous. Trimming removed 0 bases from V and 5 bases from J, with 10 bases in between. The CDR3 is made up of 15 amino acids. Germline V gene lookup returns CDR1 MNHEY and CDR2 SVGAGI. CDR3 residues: CASSYSKQRTGELFF. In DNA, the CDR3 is TGTGCCAGCAGTTACTCGAAACAGAGGACCGGGGAGCTGTTTTTT.

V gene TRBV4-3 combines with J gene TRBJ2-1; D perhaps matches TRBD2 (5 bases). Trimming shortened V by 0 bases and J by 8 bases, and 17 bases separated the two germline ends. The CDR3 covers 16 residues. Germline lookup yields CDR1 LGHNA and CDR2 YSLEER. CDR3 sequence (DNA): TGCGCCAGCAGCCAAGATCGCTGGGCTAGCCTCCATGAGCAGTTCTTC. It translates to CASSQDRWASLHEQFF.

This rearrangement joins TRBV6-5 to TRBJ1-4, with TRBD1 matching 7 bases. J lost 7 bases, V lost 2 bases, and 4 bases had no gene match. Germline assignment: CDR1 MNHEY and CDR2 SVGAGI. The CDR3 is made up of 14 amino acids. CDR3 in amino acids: CASSYGGGAEKLFF. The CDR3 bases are TGTGCCAGCAGTTACGGAGGGGGCGCTGAAAAACTGTTTTTT.

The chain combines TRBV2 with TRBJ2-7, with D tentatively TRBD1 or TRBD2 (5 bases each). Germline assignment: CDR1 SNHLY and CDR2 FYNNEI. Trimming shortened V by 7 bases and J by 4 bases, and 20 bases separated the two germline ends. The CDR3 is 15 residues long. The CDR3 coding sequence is TGTGCCAGCATCCGAGGGGAAGGGGCGCGTTACGAGCAGTACTTC. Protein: CASIRGEGARYEQYF.

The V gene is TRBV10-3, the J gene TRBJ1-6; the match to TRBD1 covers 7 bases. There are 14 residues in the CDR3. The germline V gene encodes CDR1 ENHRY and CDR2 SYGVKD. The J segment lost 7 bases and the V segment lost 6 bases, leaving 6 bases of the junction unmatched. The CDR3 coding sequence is TGTGCCATCAGCCCGGGACAGCTGAATTCACCCCTCCACTTT. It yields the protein CAISPGQLNSPLHF.

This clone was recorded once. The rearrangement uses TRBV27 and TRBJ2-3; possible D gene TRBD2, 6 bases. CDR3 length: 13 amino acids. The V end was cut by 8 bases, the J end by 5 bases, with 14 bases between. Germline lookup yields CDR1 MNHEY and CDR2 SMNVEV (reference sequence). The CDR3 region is CASRAPGEDTQYF. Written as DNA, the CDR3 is TGTGCCAGCCGAGCGCCGGGGGAAGATACGCAGTATTTT.

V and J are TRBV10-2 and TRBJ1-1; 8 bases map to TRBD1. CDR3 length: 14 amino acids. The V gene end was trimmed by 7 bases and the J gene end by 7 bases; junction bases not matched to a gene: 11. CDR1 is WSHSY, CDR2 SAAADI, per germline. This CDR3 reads CASNPSGQGDEAFF. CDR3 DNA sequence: TGCGCCAGCAACCCCTCAGGACAGGGCGATGAAGCTTTCTTT.